The next 9 T cell receptor beta chains were all read from a single sample in a study of shared clonotypes between healthy human individuals. Sequencing was performed with immunoSEQ multiplex PCR; in TCRdb, only in-frame clones are kept and a portion is missing. Among some 2,500,000 clones listed, around 93% were seen once. The sequenced sample consisted of naive CD4+ T cells from PBMCs. Subset described: CD45RA+ positively selected. The receptors shown here come from a man in his late teens or twenties in good health. Some clones in this sample may be carry-over from other donors' samples.

This chain links TRBV28 with TRBJ2-5; weak D call: TRBD1 (5 bases). CDR3 length: 15 residues. Per germline, CDR1 MDHEN and CDR2 SYDVKM. Trimming removed 1 base from V and 2 bases from J, with 11 bases in between. The CDR3 region is CASSLFRGIQETQYF. CDR3 bases: TGTGCCAGCAGTTTATTTAGGGGTATTCAAGAGACCCAGTACTTC.

The chain is built from TRBV5-1 and TRBJ2-3; D remains ambiguous. Between the trimmed V and J ends, which lost 0 bases and 0 bases, there was a span of 11 bases. Germline loops: CDR1 SGHRS, CDR2 YFSETQ. The CDR3 length is 16 residues. DNA of the CDR3: TGCGCCAGCAGCTTGGGGGTGGAGTTAAGCACAGATACGCAGTATTTT. As protein: CASSLGVELSTDTQYF.

The rearrangement links TRBV7-9 to TRBJ1-4, with a possible D match to TRBD1 (5 bases). V was cut by 3 bases and J by 8 bases, with 16 bases left in between. Germline assignment: CDR1 SEHNR and CDR2 FQNEAQ (reference sequence). There are 15 residues in the CDR3. This CDR3 is CASSFGATEGEKLFF. CDR3 DNA sequence: TGTGCCAGCAGCTTCGGGGCTACCGAAGGCGAAAAACTGTTTTTT.

CDR3: CASSPRSREGNTIYF. The CDR3 coding sequence is TGTGCCAGCAGCCCCCGGAGCAGGGAAGGAAACACCATATATTTT. The gene calls are TRBV28 and TRBJ1-3, with D possibly being TRBD1 (5 bases). CDR1 and CDR2 (germline): MDHEN, SYDVKM. The V end lost 6 bases, the J end lost 4 bases, and 16 bases lay between the germline ends. The CDR3 is 15 residues long.

The rearrangement uses TRBV5-1 and TRBJ2-7, with TRBD2 identical over 7 bases. There are 14 residues in the CDR3. The ends lost 1 base at V and 3 bases at J; junction bases unmatched: 4. Germline V gives CDR1 SGHRS, CDR2 YFSETQ. Written as DNA, the CDR3 is TGCGCCAGCAGCTTGTGGGGGGGTCGCTACGAGCAGTACTTC. It encodes CASSLWGGRYEQYF. The full variable domain, in which reference TRBV5-1 and TRBJ2-7 provide the parts outside the CDR3, is KAGVTQTPRYLIKTRGQQVTLSCSPISGHRSVSWYQQTPGQGLQFLFEYFSETQRNKGNFPGRFSGRQFSNSRSEMNVSTLELGDSALYLCASSLWGGRYEQYFGPGTRLTVT.

About this clone itself: The sample has other DNA sequences that encode this CDR3 too. J is TRBJ2-7 and V is TRBV7-2; TRBD1 is a possible D gene (6 bases). CDR3 length: 13 amino acids. Per germline, CDR1 SGHTA and CDR2 FQGNSA. Trimming pared 2 bases from V and 7 bases from J, leaving 12 bases between. Written as DNA, the CDR3 is TGTGCCAGCAGCTTACCAGGGGCCAGGGAGCAGTACTTC. It translates to CASSLPGAREQYF.

The chain combines TRBV6-6 with TRBJ2-7; 7 bases align to TRBD2. Germline CDR1 and CDR2: MNHNY and SVGAGI (reference sequence). V lost 7 bases, J lost 7 bases, and 10 bases stayed unmatched. The CDR3 sequence is 13 residues long. CDR3 loop: CASKVAGPGEQYF. In DNA form, the CDR3 reads TGTGCCAGCAAGGTAGCGGGCCCCGGGGAGCAGTACTTC.

On this clone itself: Germline is not matched at one junction end, which may reflect a read error. This same CDR3 is encoded by further DNA sequences in the sample. CDR3 DNA: TGTGCCAGCAGTCCAAGGGGTATAGGGCCCTATGAGCAGTACTTC. Its protein is CASSPRGIGPYEQYF. The chain has TRBV27 and TRBJ2-7, with D maybe TRBD1 (5 bases). Looked up from germline, CDR1 is MNHEY and CDR2 is SMNVEV (reference sequence). The CDR3 spans 15 residues.

The rearrangement uses TRBV6-5 and TRBJ1-2; 9 nucleotides match TRBD1. V lost 5 bases to trimming and J lost 3 bases; unmatched junction nucleotides: 4. Germline lookup yields CDR1 MNHEY and CDR2 SVGAGI. The CDR3 totals 14 residues. CDR3 coding DNA: TGTGCCAGCAGTGCCAGGGACAGGGACTATGGCTACACCTTC. Translated, it gives CASSARDRDYGYTF.